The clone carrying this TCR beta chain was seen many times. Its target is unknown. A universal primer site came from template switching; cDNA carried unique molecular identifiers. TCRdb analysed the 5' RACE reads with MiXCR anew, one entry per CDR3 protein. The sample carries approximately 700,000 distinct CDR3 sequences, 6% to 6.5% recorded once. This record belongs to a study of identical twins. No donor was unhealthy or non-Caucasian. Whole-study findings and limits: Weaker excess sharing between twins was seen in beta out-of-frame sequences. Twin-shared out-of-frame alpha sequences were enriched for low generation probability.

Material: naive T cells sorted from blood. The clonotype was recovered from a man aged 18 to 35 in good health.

For the CDR3, the DNA is TGTGCCAGCGGGTGGGTTGCAACTAATGAAAAACTGTTTTTT. Residues: CASGWVATNEKLFF. This chain links TRBV12-3 or TRBV12-4 with TRBJ1-4; the D is unclear. V lost 8 bases and J 0 bases, leaving 10 bases between the germline ends. This CDR3 spans 14 amino acids.